This entry is about one T cell receptor beta chain. This entry belongs to a study of blood T cell repertoires in COVID-19. In the study overall: Spain, Italy and the United States supplied samples that represented acute and convalescent COVID-19.

Original processing notes: Scientists estimated how many nucleated cells there were by amplifying reference gene primers. Profiled with immunoSEQ multiplex PCR; TCRdb holds only in-frame clones, not every one. V and J calls plus clone size are reproduced from that table; the DNA served to infer D and trimming. This table has 150,000 to 200,000 clones, about 70% appearing once. Trimming removed 0 bases from V and 2 bases from J, with 12 bases in between. Germline loops: CDR1 SGHRS, CDR2 YFSETQ. The CDR3 totals 16 residues. The receptor's source is a woman aged 45-65 years with active or convalescent COVID-19. Sequencing input: peripheral blood. This rearrangement joins TRBV5-1 to TRBJ1-5; D unresolved. The CDR3 protein is CASSLGSPRGNQPQHF. The CDR3 DNA is TGCGCCAGCAGCTTGGGGTCCCCGAGGGGCAATCAGCCCCAGCATTTT.